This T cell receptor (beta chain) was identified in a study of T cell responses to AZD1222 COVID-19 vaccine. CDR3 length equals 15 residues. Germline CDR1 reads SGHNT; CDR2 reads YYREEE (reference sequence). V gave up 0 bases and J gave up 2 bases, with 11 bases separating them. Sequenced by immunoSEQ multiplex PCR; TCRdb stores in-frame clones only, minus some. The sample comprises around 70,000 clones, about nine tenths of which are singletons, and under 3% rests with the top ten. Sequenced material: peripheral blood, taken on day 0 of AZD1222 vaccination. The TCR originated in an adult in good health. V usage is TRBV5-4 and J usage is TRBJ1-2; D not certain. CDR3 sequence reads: CASSLERIQNYGYTF. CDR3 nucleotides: TGTGCCAGCAGCTTGGAGCGCATTCAGAACTATGGCTACACCTTC.